This TCR beta chain is from a study of post-analysis software for immune sequencing data (dated by TCRdb to about 2015). Concerning the study at large: Disease courses on record covered relapsing-remitting, secondary progressive and progressive-relapsing multiple sclerosis, though some patients had no subtype annotation. Patient repertoires were compared against 11 to 12 previously published healthy control repertoires from donors aged roughly 6 to 25 years. A subset of samples was prepared in parallel using single-end sample barcoding, then pooled and co-amplified after Illumina adapter ligation.

The library came from PCR. For sequencing, an Illumina HiSeq 2500 was employed. To reduce PCR and sequencing biases, unique molecular identifiers were incorporated into the TCR beta cDNA libraries. Per 1 to 10 million input T cells, approximately 500,000 cDNA molecules were obtained, such that each molecule approximated one T cell. Patient libraries were prepared and sequenced with the same protocol used for the earlier healthy control dataset. Samples belonging to the same batch were prepared together, multiplexed and sequenced on a shared HiSeq lane. The published analysis was carried out like this. MIGEC was used to process the raw barcoded reads, and molecular identifier groups with only a single read were discarded before consensus assembly and CDR3 extraction. VDJtools was used for post-analysis of the clonotype tables, and diversity was normalized by down-sampling every dataset to the size of the smallest sample. In repertoire overlap clustering, CDR3 amino acid sequences, but not nucleotide sequences, were matched to correct batch-related cross-sample contamination. TCRdb cleaned the public reads at Q25 with fastp, built clones with MiXCR and kept in-frame beta chains. Rows with one shared CDR3 protein collapse into an entry with the most common genes and DNA. The V and J calls follow TCRdb's processing rather than the paper's. For this sample there are 700,000 to 800,000 distinct CDR3 sequences; roughly 27% appear just once. The ten most abundant clones make up approximately 0.55% of the sample.

For this clonotype: Its antigen has not been determined. Relative to the germline gene, one junction end is altered; a read error may explain this.

Reading the germline V gene gives CDR1 MGHRA and CDR2 YSYEKL. From cysteine to phenylalanine, the CDR3 is 17 amino acids long. Just CDR3 DNA is preserved here, 51 bases in frame from base 1. What the research found in general, with its limitations: Normalized Chao1 diversity was significantly lower in multiple sclerosis patients than controls, suggesting substantial peripheral T-cell clonal expansion. Direct clustering with F measure showed strong co-clustering of samples prepared in the same batch, prompting a batch-effect correction. The control group was slightly older than the multiple sclerosis patient group. About 5 TRBV segments, including TRBV5-6, TRBV5-1 and TRBV20-1, were significantly more frequent in patients than controls.

To demonstrate the VDJtools post-analysis software, TCR beta repertoires were profiled from the peripheral blood of roughly 14 young patients with multiple sclerosis. The patients with multiple sclerosis were children and adolescents between about 6 and 17 years of age. The chain is assembled from TRBV4-1 and TRBJ2-1; no D gene is confidently identified. The specimen was blood. The receptor's source is a girl aged 10 to 17 with multiple sclerosis. The CDR3 is CTSSQDPTPVRGNEQFF. The DNA sequence is TGCACCAGCAGCCAAGATCCGACACCGGTGAGAGGCAATGAGCAGTTCTTC.